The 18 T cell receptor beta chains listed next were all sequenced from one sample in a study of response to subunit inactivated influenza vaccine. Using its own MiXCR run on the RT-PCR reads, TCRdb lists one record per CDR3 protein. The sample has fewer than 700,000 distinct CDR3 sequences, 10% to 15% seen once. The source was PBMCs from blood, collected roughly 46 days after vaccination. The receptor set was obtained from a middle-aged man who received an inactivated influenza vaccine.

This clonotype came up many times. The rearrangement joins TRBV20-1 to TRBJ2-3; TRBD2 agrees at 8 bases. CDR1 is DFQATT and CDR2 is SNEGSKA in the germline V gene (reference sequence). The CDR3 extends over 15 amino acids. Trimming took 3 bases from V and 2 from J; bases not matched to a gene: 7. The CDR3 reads CSASSSGHPTDTQYF. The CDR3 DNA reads TGCAGTGCTAGCTCTAGCGGGCATCCCACAGATACGCAGTATTTT.

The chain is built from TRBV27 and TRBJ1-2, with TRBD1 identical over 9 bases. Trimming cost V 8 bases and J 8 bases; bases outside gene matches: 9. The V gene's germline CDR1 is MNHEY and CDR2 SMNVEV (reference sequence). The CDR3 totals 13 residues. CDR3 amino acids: CASGAQGANGYTF. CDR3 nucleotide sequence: TGTGCCAGCGGGGCACAGGGGGCGAACGGCTACACCTTC.

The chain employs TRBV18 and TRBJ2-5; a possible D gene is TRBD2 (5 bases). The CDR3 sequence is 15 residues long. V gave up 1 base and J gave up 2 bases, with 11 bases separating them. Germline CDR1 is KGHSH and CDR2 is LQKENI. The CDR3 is CASSPLNGVQETQYF. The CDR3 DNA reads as TGTGCCAGCTCACCACTGAACGGGGTACAAGAGACCCAGTACTTC.

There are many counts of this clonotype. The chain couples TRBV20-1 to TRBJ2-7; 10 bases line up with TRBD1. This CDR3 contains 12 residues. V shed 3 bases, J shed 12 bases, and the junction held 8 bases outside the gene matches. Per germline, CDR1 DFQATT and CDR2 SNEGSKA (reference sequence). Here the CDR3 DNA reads TGCAGTGCTAGGGGCCCGGGACAGGGGTTGTACTTC. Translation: CSARGPGQGLYF.

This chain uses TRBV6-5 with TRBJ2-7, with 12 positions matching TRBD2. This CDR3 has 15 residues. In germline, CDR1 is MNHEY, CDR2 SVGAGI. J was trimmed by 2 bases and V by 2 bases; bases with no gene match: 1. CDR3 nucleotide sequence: TGTGCCAGCAGTTACGGACTAGCGGGAACCTACGAGCAGTACTTC. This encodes CASSYGLAGTYEQYF.

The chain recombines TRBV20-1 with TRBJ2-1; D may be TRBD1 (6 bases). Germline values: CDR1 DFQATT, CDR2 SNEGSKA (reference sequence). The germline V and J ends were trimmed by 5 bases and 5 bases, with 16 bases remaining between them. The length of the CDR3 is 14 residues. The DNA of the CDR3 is TGCAGTGCTCGGCGGTGGACAGCCGACAATGAGCAGTTCTTC. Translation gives CSARRWTADNEQFF.

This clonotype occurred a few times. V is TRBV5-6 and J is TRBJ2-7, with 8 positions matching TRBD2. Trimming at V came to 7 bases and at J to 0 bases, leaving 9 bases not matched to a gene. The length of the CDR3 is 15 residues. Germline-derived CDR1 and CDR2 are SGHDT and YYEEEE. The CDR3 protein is CASHTGGTFSYEQYF. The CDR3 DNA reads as TGTGCCAGCCACACGGGAGGGACCTTCTCCTACGAGCAGTACTTC.

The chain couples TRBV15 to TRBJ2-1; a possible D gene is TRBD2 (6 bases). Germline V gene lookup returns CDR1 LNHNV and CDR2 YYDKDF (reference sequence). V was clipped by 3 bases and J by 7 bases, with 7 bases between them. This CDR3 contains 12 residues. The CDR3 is CATSSAGNEQFF. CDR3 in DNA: TGTGCCACCAGCAGTGCGGGGAATGAGCAGTTCTTC.

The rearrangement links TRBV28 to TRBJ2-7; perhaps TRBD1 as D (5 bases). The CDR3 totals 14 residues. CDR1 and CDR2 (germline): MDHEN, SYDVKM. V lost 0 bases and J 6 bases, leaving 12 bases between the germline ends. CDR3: CASSLWGLDREQYF. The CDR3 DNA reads TGTGCCAGCAGTTTATGGGGGCTAGACCGCGAGCAGTACTTC.

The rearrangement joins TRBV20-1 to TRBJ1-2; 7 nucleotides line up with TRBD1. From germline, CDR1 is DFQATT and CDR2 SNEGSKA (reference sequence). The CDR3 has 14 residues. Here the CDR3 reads CSGRETGIGYGYTF. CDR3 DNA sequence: TGCAGCGGACGGGAGACAGGGATCGGCTATGGCTACACCTTC.

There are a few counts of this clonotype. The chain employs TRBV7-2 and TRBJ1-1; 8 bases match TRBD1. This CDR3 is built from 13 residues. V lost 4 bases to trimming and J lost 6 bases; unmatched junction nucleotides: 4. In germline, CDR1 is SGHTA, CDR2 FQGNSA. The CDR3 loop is CASSSRGRSEAFF. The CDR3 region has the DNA TGTGCCAGCAGCTCCAGGGGGCGATCTGAAGCTTTCTTT.

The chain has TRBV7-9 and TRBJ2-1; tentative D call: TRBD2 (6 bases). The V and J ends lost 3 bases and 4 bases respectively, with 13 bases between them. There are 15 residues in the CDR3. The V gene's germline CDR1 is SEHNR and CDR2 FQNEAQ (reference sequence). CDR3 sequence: CASSFGAGRYNEQFF. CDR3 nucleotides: TGTGCCAGCAGCTTTGGGGCGGGAAGGTACAATGAGCAGTTCTTC. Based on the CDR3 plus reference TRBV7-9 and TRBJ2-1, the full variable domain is DTGVSQNPRHKITKRGQNVTFRCDPISEHNRLYWYRQTLGQGPEFLTYFQNEAQLEKSRLLSDRFSAERPKGSFSTLEIQRTEQGDSAMYLCASSFGAGRYNEQFFGPGTRLTVL.

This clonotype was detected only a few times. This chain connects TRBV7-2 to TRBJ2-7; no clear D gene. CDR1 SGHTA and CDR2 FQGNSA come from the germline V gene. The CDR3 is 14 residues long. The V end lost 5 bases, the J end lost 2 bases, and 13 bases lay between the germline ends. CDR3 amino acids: CASSITNGPYEQYF. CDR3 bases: TGTGCCAGCAGCATTACCAACGGACCCTACGAGCAGTACTTC.

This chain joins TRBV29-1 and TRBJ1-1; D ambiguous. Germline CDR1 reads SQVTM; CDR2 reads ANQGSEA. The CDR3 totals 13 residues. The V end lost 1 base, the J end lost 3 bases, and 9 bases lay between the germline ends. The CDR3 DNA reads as TGCAGCGTTGAAGGACTCTCGGACACTGAAGCTTTCTTT. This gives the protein CSVEGLSDTEAFF. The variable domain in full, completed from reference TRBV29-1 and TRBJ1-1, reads SAVISQKPSRDICQRGTSLTIQCQVDSQVTMMFWYRQQPGQSLTLIATANQGSEATYESGFVIDKFPISRPNLTFSTLTVSNMSPEDSSIYLCSVEGLSDTEAFFGQGTRLTVV.

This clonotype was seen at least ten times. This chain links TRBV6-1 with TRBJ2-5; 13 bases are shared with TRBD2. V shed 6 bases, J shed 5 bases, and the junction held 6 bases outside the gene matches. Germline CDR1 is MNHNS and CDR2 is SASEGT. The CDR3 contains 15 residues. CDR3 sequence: CASSPGTSGMETQYF. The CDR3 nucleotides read TGTGCCAGCAGCCCCGGGACTAGCGGGATGGAGACCCAGTACTTC.

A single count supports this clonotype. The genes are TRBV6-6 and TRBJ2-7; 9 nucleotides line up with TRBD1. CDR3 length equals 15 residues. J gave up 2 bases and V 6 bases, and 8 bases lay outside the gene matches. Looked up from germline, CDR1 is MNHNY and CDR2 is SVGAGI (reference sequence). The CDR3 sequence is CASSPGTGNPYEQYF. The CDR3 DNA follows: TGTGCCAGCAGCCCAGGGACAGGGAATCCCTACGAGCAGTACTTC.

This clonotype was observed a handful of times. The CDR3 here is CASSWTGGETQYF. In nucleotides, the CDR3 is TGTGCCAGCAGCTGGACAGGGGGAGAGACCCAGTACTTC. This chain links TRBV7-2 with TRBJ2-5; 10 bases are a match to TRBD1. The CDR3 extends over 13 amino acids. Per germline, CDR1 SGHTA and CDR2 FQGNSA. After removal of 4 bases from V and 4 bases from J, the junction contained 0 bases not matched to a gene.

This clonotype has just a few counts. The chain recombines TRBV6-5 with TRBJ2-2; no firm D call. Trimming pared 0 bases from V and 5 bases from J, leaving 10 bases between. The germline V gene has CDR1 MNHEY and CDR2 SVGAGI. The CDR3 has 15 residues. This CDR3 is CASSYSISGTGELFF. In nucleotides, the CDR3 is TGTGCCAGCAGTTACTCTATCTCTGGAACCGGGGAGCTGTTTTTT.